These 32 T cell receptor beta chains originate from one sample sequenced in a study of blood T cell repertoires in COVID-19. Profiled with immunoSEQ multiplex PCR; TCRdb holds only in-frame clones, not every one. The sample consists of some 280,000 clones, about nine tenths of them appearing once. Sequenced material: peripheral blood. The receptors were gathered from a woman aged 25 to 39 with active or convalescent COVID-19.

The chain links TRBV23-1 to TRBJ1-4; D perhaps matches TRBD1 (6 bases). TRBV23-1 is an ORF; its function is uncertain. The CDR3 is made up of 15 amino acids. The ends were cut back, 2 bases at V and 4 bases at J, with 11 bases in the middle. The CDR3 region is CASSQPGQNNEKLFF. CDR3 coding DNA: TGCGCCAGCAGTCAACCGGGACAAAATAATGAAAAACTGTTTTTT.

The J gene is TRBJ1-3, the V gene TRBV19; D might be TRBD1 (6 bases). This CDR3 comprises 14 residues. Per germline, CDR1 LNHDA and CDR2 SQIVND (reference sequence). The V and J ends lost 3 bases and 4 bases respectively, with 10 bases between them. The CDR3 protein is CASSIHRVGNTIYF. The CDR3 DNA sequence: TGTGCCAGTAGTATTCACAGGGTCGGAAACACCATATATTTT.

V and J are TRBV5-1 and TRBJ2-5, with 10 bases aligning to TRBD2. Germline CDR1 SGHRS, CDR2 YFSETQ. Trimming took 7 bases from V and 1 from J; bases not matched to a gene: 4. The CDR3 runs 14 residues. The CDR3 region is CASATSGVQETQYF. As DNA, the CDR3 is TGCGCCAGCGCCACTAGCGGGGTCCAAGAGACCCAGTACTTC.

This chain links TRBV2 with TRBJ2-5; 7 bases align to TRBD1. CDR1 and CDR2 from the germline V gene are SNHLY and FYNNEI. This CDR3 is built from 15 residues. The ends lost 5 bases at V and 2 bases at J; junction bases unmatched: 8. The CDR3 DNA is TGTGCCAGCAGTTACAGGGGTTTGGTACAAGAGACCCAGTACTTC. It is translated as CASSYRGLVQETQYF.

V and J are TRBV7-2 and TRBJ2-1; the match to TRBD1 covers 12 bases. V lost 0 bases to trimming and J lost 9 bases; unmatched junction nucleotides: 9. The CDR3 totals 17 residues. In germline, CDR1 is SGHTA, CDR2 FQGNSA. CDR3 sequence (DNA): TGTGCCAGCAGCTTAGCGCTAGGCGGGACAGGGGGCTTTGAGCAGTTCTTC. Translating it yields CASSLALGGTGGFEQFF.

The J gene is TRBJ1-6, the V gene TRBV6-4; 7 bases are shared with TRBD1. J was trimmed by 5 bases and V by 2 bases; bases with no gene match: 12. Looked up from germline, CDR1 is MRHNA and CDR2 is SNTAGT. The CDR3 spans 18 residues. The CDR3 is CASSDEPGQQGDNSPLHF. In DNA, the CDR3 is TGTGCCAGCAGTGACGAACCGGGACAGCAGGGAGATAATTCACCCCTCCACTTT.

The V gene is TRBV6-5, the J gene TRBJ2-5; 11 bases are shared with TRBD2. The length of the CDR3 is 15 residues. V lost 4 bases and J lost 5; bases outside the gene matches: 6. CDR1 MNHEY and CDR2 SVGAGI come from the germline V gene. The CDR3 loop is CASSWVAGGVETQYF. CDR3 in DNA: TGTGCCAGCAGTTGGGTAGCGGGGGGGGTGGAGACCCAGTACTTC.

The V gene is TRBV5-1, the J gene TRBJ2-2; TRBD1 aligns across 9 bases. Looked up from germline, CDR1 is SGHRS and CDR2 is YFSETQ. CDR3 length: 15 residues. J lost 7 bases, V lost 0 bases, and 4 bases had no gene match. CDR3 sequence: CASSLDGQGYGELFF. DNA of the CDR3: TGCGCCAGCAGCTTGGACGGACAGGGGTACGGGGAGCTGTTTTTT.

The CDR3 nucleotides are TGTGCCAGCAGCTTGCAGGATCACGAAGCTTTCTTT. Amino acids: CASSLQDHEAFF. The chain has TRBV7-8 and TRBJ1-1; D is ambiguous. This CDR3 spans 12 amino acids. The germline V and J ends were trimmed by 3 bases and 8 bases, with 10 bases remaining between them. Germline CDR1 is SGHVS and CDR2 is FQNEAQ.

The chain couples TRBV3-1 (or the pseudogene TRBV3-2) to TRBJ2-2, with TRBD2 identical over 12 bases. The CDR3 has 18 residues. With V trimmed by 0 bases and J by 0 bases, 2 bases remained unmatched. From germline, CDR1 is LGHDT and CDR2 YNNKEL (reference sequence). This chain's CDR3 is CASSQEPSGGANTGELFF. The DNA of the CDR3 is TGTGCCAGCAGCCAAGAGCCTAGCGGGGGGGCGAACACCGGGGAGCTGTTTTTT.

CDR3 DNA: TGTGCCAGCAGCCCGAGTGGGTTGACCACTAATTACTTC. Its translation: CASSPSGLTTNYF. This sequence joins TRBV7-2 and TRBJ2-5, with D unresolved. This CDR3 is 13 amino acids long. Germline V gene data show CDR1 as SGHTA and CDR2 as FQGNSA. Trimming took 5 bases from V and 14 from J, leaving 21 bases between them.

The chain joins TRBV6-1 to TRBJ1-5; D is undetermined. The CDR3 loop spans 16 amino acids. Per germline, CDR1 MNHNS and CDR2 SASEGT. The ends were cut back, 6 bases at V and 3 bases at J, with 18 bases in the middle. CDR3: CASSERVGGNNQPQHF. The DNA for the CDR3 is TGTGCCAGCAGCGAACGGGTAGGCGGAAACAATCAGCCCCAGCATTTT.

This chain connects TRBV28 to TRBJ2-3; 11 bases map to TRBD2. Trimming took 5 bases from V and 5 from J; bases not matched to a gene: 9. The length of the CDR3 is 16 residues. The germline V gene encodes CDR1 MDHEN and CDR2 SYDVKM. CDR3 in amino acids: CASSKASGGLRDTQYF. The CDR3, as DNA: TGTGCCAGCAGTAAAGCTAGCGGGGGGTTACGAGATACGCAGTATTTT.

The chain combines TRBV19 with TRBJ1-2; TRBD1 agrees at 7 bases. Germline CDR1 reads LNHDA; CDR2 reads SQIVND (reference sequence). CDR3 length equals 12 residues. Unmatched junction bases numbered 4, after V lost 6 bases and J lost 6 bases. Written as DNA, the CDR3 is TGTGCCAGTAGACCACAGGGGCATGGCTACACCTTC. Protein: CASRPQGHGYTF.

This sequence joins TRBV28 and TRBJ2-5; D gene unclear. CDR3 length equals 11 residues. Germline V lookup: CDR1 MDHEN, CDR2 SYDVKM. V was cut by 4 bases and J by 3 bases, with 3 bases left in between. The CDR3 sequence is CASSSKETQYF. CDR3 nucleotides: TGTGCCAGCAGTTCTAAAGAGACCCAGTACTTC.

The rearrangement joins TRBV5-8 to TRBJ2-7; unclear D gene. Trimming removed 1 base at V and 2 bases at J, with 4 bases between. The CDR3 spans 12 residues. Germline V gene sequence: CDR1 SGHTS, CDR2 YDEGEE. The CDR3: CASSLFAYEQYF. CDR3 DNA sequence: TGTGCCAGCAGCTTGTTCGCCTACGAGCAGTACTTC.

This chain uses TRBV9 with TRBJ1-1; TRBD1 is a possible D gene (6 bases). The CDR3 covers 15 residues. Germline lookup yields CDR1 SGDLS and CDR2 YYNGEE. V was cut by 3 bases and J by 0 bases, with 12 bases left in between. The CDR3 region has the DNA TGTGCCAGCAGCGGGCAGGGGTTGATGAACACTGAAGCTTTCTTT. It specifies CASSGQGLMNTEAFF. The full variable domain, with the rest looked up from reference TRBV9 and TRBJ1-1, is DSGVTQTPKHLITATGQRVTLRCSPRSGDLSVYWYQQSLDQGLQFLIQYYNGEERAKGNILERFSAQQFPDLHSELNLSSLELGDSALYFCASSGQGLMNTEAFFGQGTRLTVV.

The chain couples TRBV7-2 to TRBJ2-7; TRBD1 is a possible D gene (5 bases). The CDR3 loop spans 14 amino acids. The ends were cut back, 7 bases at V and 1 base at J, with 14 bases in the middle. The germline gives CDR1 SGHTA, CDR2 FQGNSA. The CDR3 DNA follows: TGTGCCAGCAAAATCGGCACAGGATCCTACGAGCAGTACTTC. It yields the protein CASKIGTGSYEQYF.

The rearrangement links TRBV7-8 to TRBJ2-7; possibly TRBD2 for D (5 bases). Germline CDR1 SGHVS, CDR2 FQNEAQ. V lost 0 bases to trimming and J lost 5 bases, with 14 bases between them. This CDR3 has 15 amino acids. The DNA of the CDR3 is TGTGCCAGCAGCTTAGCGCTACTAGGTTTAAACGAGCAGTACTTC. It specifies CASSLALLGLNEQYF.

The chain has TRBV13 and TRBJ1-2, with TRBD1 as a possible D gene (5 bases). The CDR3 spans 14 residues. The germline V gene has CDR1 PRHDT and CDR2 FYEKMQ (reference sequence). Between the trimmed V and J ends, which lost 3 bases and 6 bases, there was a span of 14 bases. The CDR3 region has the DNA TGTGCCAGCAGCTTCCGCGGGGCCTTTGATGGCTACACCTTC. Translation: CASSFRGAFDGYTF.

The V call is TRBV6-1, the J call TRBJ1-6, with 9 bases identical to TRBD1. The trim removed 2 bases at V and 10 bases at J, leaving 9 bases unmatched. Germline V gives CDR1 MNHNS, CDR2 SASEGT. The CDR3 covers 16 residues. The CDR3 loop reads CASSEPGQGQWSPLHF. The CDR3 DNA is TGTGCCAGCAGTGAACCGGGACAGGGACAATGGTCACCCCTCCACTTT.

This clone is a singleton in its sample. This chain links TRBV24-1 with TRBJ2-5; 11 bases map to TRBD2. The CDR3 consists of 16 residues. Trimming removed 4 bases from V and 5 bases from J; junction bases left unmatched: 8. Germline CDR1 KGHDR, CDR2 SFDVKD. CDR3 bases: TGTGCCACCAGTGACAATAGCGGGGGGGCAGGGGAGACCCAGTACTTC. Protein sequence: CATSDNSGGAGETQYF.

This sequence joins TRBV18 and TRBJ2-6; D is unclear. CDR1 is KGHSH, CDR2 LQKENI, per germline. Between the trimmed V and J ends, which lost 5 bases and 4 bases, there was a span of 9 bases. The CDR3 is 14 amino acids. The CDR3 coding sequence is TGTGCCAGCTCATTGTCTTCCGGGGCCAACGTCCTGACTTTC. This encodes CASSLSSGANVLTF.

The chain combines TRBV6-5 with TRBJ1-1; D is uncertain. CDR1 is MNHEY and CDR2 is SVGAGI in the germline V gene. Deletions cut 6 bases from V and 8 bases from J, with 19 bases between. This CDR3 spans 14 amino acids. The CDR3 sequence is CASSWTGKRGEAFF. The CDR3 nucleotides are TGTGCCAGCAGCTGGACCGGGAAACGTGGGGAAGCTTTCTTT.

This clone was detected once. The rearrangement links TRBV6-6 to TRBJ1-2; perhaps TRBD1 as D (5 bases). The germline gives CDR1 MNHNY, CDR2 SVGAGI (reference sequence). V lost 5 bases and J lost 6, with 13 bases in between. CDR3 size: 13 residues. The chain's CDR3 is CASSPQGLNGYTF. CDR3 sequence (DNA): TGTGCCAGCAGTCCCCAGGGACTTAATGGCTACACCTTC.

This clone was counted a few times. The rearrangement uses TRBV6-5 and TRBJ2-7; 7 nucleotides agree with TRBD1. The CDR3 runs to 15 residues. The V gene end was trimmed by 4 bases and the J gene end by 3 bases; junction bases not matched to a gene: 9. Germline-derived CDR1 and CDR2 are MNHEY and SVGAGI. In nucleotides, the CDR3 is TGTGCCAGCAGTTCCCCTCCGGGACAGTACTACGAGCAGTACTTC. This encodes CASSSPPGQYYEQYF.

The chain's CDR3 is CASSPLGGQAFF. DNA of the CDR3: TGTGCCAGCAGCCCCTTGGGGGGACAAGCTTTCTTT. The chain combines TRBV13 with TRBJ1-1; maybe TRBD1 (5 bases). This CDR3 region has 12 residues. Germline V gene lookup returns CDR1 PRHDT and CDR2 FYEKMQ (reference sequence). V was pared by 5 bases and J by 9 bases, with 13 bases between.

The chain recombines TRBV28 with TRBJ2-1; TRBD1 aligns across 10 bases. With 3 bases clipped from V and 7 bases from J, the junction kept 12 bases outside the gene matches. Germline CDR1 MDHEN, CDR2 SYDVKM. This CDR3 is 17 amino acids long. CDR3 amino acids: CASSFTTWTGGTNEQFF. CDR3 nucleotides: TGTGCCAGCAGTTTCACCACTTGGACAGGGGGGACGAATGAGCAGTTCTTC.

This clone was seen more than once but under ten times. This sequence joins TRBV7-2 and TRBJ1-2, with a possible D match to TRBD1 (5 bases). Germline-derived CDR1 and CDR2 are SGHTA and FQGNSA. The CDR3 consists of 17 residues. The V and J ends lost 1 base and 7 bases respectively, with 22 bases between them. The CDR3 region has the DNA TGTGCCAGCAGCTTAGACTTCGGCGGGGGATCCAAGTCTGGCTACACCTTC. Amino acids: CASSLDFGGGSKSGYTF.

V is TRBV6-1 and J is TRBJ1-1; D is unclear. Trimming left V 3 bases short and J 4 bases short, with 12 bases between. This CDR3 has 14 residues. Germline assignment: CDR1 MNHNS and CDR2 SASEGT. The DNA of the CDR3 is TGTGCCAGCAGTGAGGGAGGATTTATCACTGAAGCTTTCTTT. It translates to CASSEGGFITEAFF.

The chain combines TRBV7-2 with TRBJ2-3; D is unresolved. The CDR3 extends over 14 amino acids. Trimming stripped 1 base from V and 4 bases from J, with 9 bases between. Germline V gene lookup returns CDR1 SGHTA and CDR2 FQGNSA. The CDR3 DNA reads TGTGCCAGCAGCTTAGAGGCAGAGGCAGATACGCAGTATTTT. It codes for CASSLEAEADTQYF. Full variable domain (rest looked up from reference TRBV7-2 and TRBJ2-3): GAGVSQSPSNKVTEKGKDVELRCDPISGHTALYWYRQSLGQGLEFLIYFQGNSAPDKSGLPSDRFSAERTGGSVSTLTIQRTQQEDSAVYLCASSLEAEADTQYFGPGTRLTVL.

The chain recombines TRBV19 with TRBJ2-2; a possible D gene is TRBD1 (6 bases). The V end was cut by 3 bases, the J end by 1 base, with 12 bases between. This CDR3 region has 16 residues. In germline, CDR1 is LNHDA, CDR2 SQIVND (reference sequence). The CDR3, as DNA: TGTGCCAGTAGTATGGCAGGGGCCATGAACACCGGGGAGCTGTTTTTT. This encodes CASSMAGAMNTGELFF. Looking up the rest from reference TRBV19 and TRBJ2-2 gives the full variable domain: DGGITQSPKYLFRKEGQNVTLSCEQNLNHDAMYWYRQDPGQGLRLIYYSQIVNDFQKGDIAEGYSVSREKKESFPLTVTSAQKNPTAFYLCASSMAGAMNTGELFFGEGSRLTVL.